This TCR beta chain was profiled in a study of cytomegalovirus exposure and HLA in healthy donors. Across the whole study: There were 85 million or so unique TCRs (from HLA-typed donors) in an early data release.

Findings and caveats of the study: The study designated 150 to 200 TCR beta chains cytomegalovirus-associated.

Concerning this clone itself: Its antigen is still unknown.

Deletions cut 0 bases from V and 1 base from J, with 6 bases between. In germline, CDR1 is MNHNY, CDR2 SVGAGI (reference sequence). The CDR3 spans 15 residues. It was with 60 Vbeta and 13 Jbeta primers that the PCR ran. Generated by immunoSEQ multiplex PCR, the TCRdb table keeps only in-frame clones and is missing some. Of 65,000 to 90,000 clones in the sample, 75% were seen once. Healthy donors of bone marrow made up the group. This clonotype was sampled from a man between 70 and 80 years old in good health and CMV-seronegative. The gene calls are TRBV6-6 and TRBJ2-2; tentative D call: TRBD2 (5 bases). The material sequenced was PBMCs. This chain's CDR3 is CASSYSGKNTGELFF. CDR3 nucleotide sequence: TGTGCCAGCAGTTACTCCGGGAAGAACACCGGGGAGCTGTTTTTT.